This note documents a single TCR beta chain sequence. The entry originates in a study of tumor T cells in aggressive B-cell lymphoma. Data came from immunoSEQ multiplex PCR; TCRdb stores just in-frame clones and leaves some out. The sample shows over 2,500 clones, 90% to 95% of them seen only once. The trim removed 5 bases at V and 7 bases at J, leaving 10 bases unmatched. The CDR3 is 14 amino acids. Germline V CDR1 and CDR2: SGHVS, FQNEAQ. This sequence was found in an adult with diffuse large B cell lymphoma. The chain is built from TRBV7-8 and TRBJ1-2, with 7 bases aligning to TRBD1. Sequenced material: tumor tissue. The CDR3: CASSRGEGARGYTF. The CDR3 nucleotides are TGTGCCAGCAGCCGCGGAGAGGGGGCACGTGGCTACACCTTC.